In this sample, the clone carrying this T cell receptor beta chain turned up many times. Its antigen is currently unknown. Described time point: sample taken at primary tumor resection. Tumor, nontumor lung or frozen PBMC supplied whole RNA that was sequenced unsorted. The donor population consisted of approximately 70 patients with untreated, early-stage non-small cell lung cancer. This record comes from a study of spatial heterogeneity in lung cancer. The study, taken as a whole, reports: TCRs found ubiquitously expanded in tumor appeared in blood more at resection than at follow-up.

TCRdb fed the 5' RACE reads into MiXCR, producing one record per CDR3 protein. Of about 90,000 distinct CDR3 sequences in the sample, around 8.6% were seen once. This CDR3 region has 13 residues. Germline assignment: CDR1 SGHTS and CDR2 YDEGEE. V gave up 10 bases and J gave up 3 bases, with 14 bases separating them. This clonotype was sampled from a male donor with early-stage non-small cell lung cancer. This sample comprised PBMCs, obtained at surgery. This chain links TRBV5-8 with TRBJ1-5; unclear D gene. The CDR3 region has the DNA TGTGCCGCACTGGGAGGCCACAATCAGCCCCAGCATTTT. Residues: CAALGGHNQPQHF.